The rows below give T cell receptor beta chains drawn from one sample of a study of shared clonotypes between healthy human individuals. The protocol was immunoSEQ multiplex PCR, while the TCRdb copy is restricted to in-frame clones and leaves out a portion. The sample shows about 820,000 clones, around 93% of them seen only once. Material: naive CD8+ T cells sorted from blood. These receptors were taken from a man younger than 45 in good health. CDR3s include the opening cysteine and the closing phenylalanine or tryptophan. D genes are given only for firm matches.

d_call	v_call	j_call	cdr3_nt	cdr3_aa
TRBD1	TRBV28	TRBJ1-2	TGTGCCAGCAGTTCACCCTGGACAGGCGCTAACTATGGCTACACCTTC	CASSSPWTGANYGYTF
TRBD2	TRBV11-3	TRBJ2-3	TGTGCCAGCAGCTCACGACTAGCGGGGACCTCTAGCACAGATACGCAGTATTTT	CASSSRLAGTSSTDTQYF
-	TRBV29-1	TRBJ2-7	TGCAGCGTTTATCTGTTGGACTCCTACGAGCAGTACTTC	CSVYLLDSYEQYF
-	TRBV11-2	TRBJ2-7	TGTGCCAGCAGCTTAATCCAGACATACGAGCAGTACTTC	CASSLIQTYEQYF
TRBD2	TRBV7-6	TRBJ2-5	TGTGCCAGCAGCGTCAGCGGGAGGCTGGAGACCCAGTACTTC	CASSVSGRLETQYF
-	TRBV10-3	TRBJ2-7	TGTGCCATCAGTGAGTCCGAGACACACATCAGTTCAACCTCCTACGAGCAGTACTTC	CAISESETHISSTSYEQYF
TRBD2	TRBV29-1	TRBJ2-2	TGCAGCGGCTTGGCGGGAGTTACCGGGGAGCTGTTTTTT	CSGLAGVTGELFF
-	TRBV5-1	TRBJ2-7	TGCGCCAGCAGCAAGGGACAGACGAGCGGAGGGAGCTCCTACGAGCAGTACTTC	CASSKGQTSGGSSYEQYF
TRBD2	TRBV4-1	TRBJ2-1	TGCGCCAGCAGCCAAGACCTAGCGGGAGTCACCTACAATGAGCAGTTCTTC	CASSQDLAGVTYNEQFF
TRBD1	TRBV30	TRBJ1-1	TGTGCCTGGAGTCCCGCCGGGACAGGGCAGATGGGGACTGGCACTGAAGCTTTCTTT	CAWSPAGTGQMGTGTEAFF
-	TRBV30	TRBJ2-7	TGTGCCTGGGTAGCAGGGGCCTACGAGCAGTACTTC	CAWVAGAYEQYF
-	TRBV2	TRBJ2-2	TGTGCCAGCAGTGACCCGGGATTACGGAACACCGGGGAGCTGTTTTTT	CASSDPGLRNTGELFF
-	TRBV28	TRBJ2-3	TGTGCCAGCAGTTTATGGGTTAGCGGAAGCACAGATACGCAGTATTTT	CASSLWVSGSTDTQYF
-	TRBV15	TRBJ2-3	TGTGCCACCAGCTCTGGCAGCGGGAGCACAGATACGCAGTATTTT	CATSSGSGSTDTQYF
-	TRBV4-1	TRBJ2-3	TGCGCCAGCAGCCAAGAGAGGAGGACAGATACGCAGTATTTT	CASSQERRTDTQYF